This T cell receptor (beta chain) was observed in a study of cytomegalovirus exposure and HLA in healthy donors. Findings and caveats of the study: It emerged from a later analysis that several of the most significant clusters appeared to be linked to common viral pathogens. Investigators reported 150 to 200 TCR beta chains as tied to cytomegalovirus. Within an earlier analysis, most TCR beta V segments proved productive either about 87% or about 30% of the time.

In the case of this clone: Antigen: not known.

In germline, CDR1 is SGDLS, CDR2 YYNGEE. Trimming removed 3 bases from V and 5 bases from J; junction bases left unmatched: 3. This CDR3 has 15 residues. The PCR made use of 60 Vbeta and 13 Jbeta primers. Some clones are missing from TCRdb's copy, which holds only in-frame ones; the method was immunoSEQ multiplex PCR. The listing contains under 50,000 clones. This sequence joins TRBV9 and TRBJ2-1; 12 bases map to TRBD2. The specimen sequenced was PBMCs. This clonotype was sampled from a male donor in good health and CMV-seronegative. Here the CDR3 DNA reads TGTGCCAGCAGCGCACTAGCGGGGGGAAACAATGAGCAGTTCTTC. It translates to CASSALAGGNNEQFF.